What follows is one T cell receptor (beta chain) and its context. This CDR3 is 14 amino acids long. With V trimmed by 5 bases and J by 7 bases, 5 bases remained unmatched. Germline-derived CDR1 and CDR2 are MNHEY and SMNVEV (reference sequence). This record belongs to a study of cytotoxic CD8 clonotypes in ibrutinib-treated CLL. TCRdb's table, derived via immunoSEQ multiplex PCR, lists solely in-frame clones and lacks some. The data contain around 300,000 clones, more than 65% of them singletons. The specimen comprised PBMCs, sampled before ibrutinib treatment. The clonotype comes from a human donor with chronic lymphocytic leukemia. The chain uses TRBV27 and TRBJ2-2; 9 bases fit TRBD1. CDR3 protein: CASSGTGPGGELFF. DNA for the CDR3: TGTGCCAGCAGTGGGACAGGGCCAGGCGGGGAGCTGTTTTTT.